Below are 26 T cell receptor beta chains sequenced from a single sample in a study of early T cells in non-severe SARS-CoV-2 infection. TCRdb redid the calling of the 5' RACE reads with MiXCR, one entry per CDR3 protein. This sample carries tens of thousands of distinct CDR3 sequences, about 25% of them seen once, and the ten largest clones take 4.5% to 5%. The source material was whole blood, sampled at baseline. All receptors derive from an adult who was a healthcare worker with PCR-confirmed SARS-CoV-2 infection or an uninfected control (not recorded which).

This clonotype was seen more than once but under ten times. The gene calls are TRBV4-3 and TRBJ2-1; no reliable D call. Trimming removed 1 base from V and 9 bases from J, with 10 bases in between. This CDR3 comprises 13 residues. Germline V gene sequence: CDR1 LGHNA, CDR2 YSLEER. CDR3 residues: CASSQGPLTEQFF. In DNA form, the CDR3 reads TGCGCCAGCAGCCAAGGGCCGCTGACTGAGCAGTTCTTC.

This clonotype has a handful of counts. The rearrangement links TRBV20-1 to TRBJ2-3; D perhaps matches TRBD1 (7 bases). Deletions cut 1 base from V and 6 bases from J, with 17 bases between. The germline V gene encodes CDR1 DFQATT and CDR2 SNEGSKA (reference sequence). The CDR3 extends over 15 amino acids. The CDR3 here is CSARAVAGGRDTQYF. The CDR3 DNA follows: TGCAGTGCTAGAGCCGTGGCAGGGGGGAGGGATACGCAGTATTTT.

This clonotype has just a few counts. This chain connects TRBV19 to TRBJ1-3; no definite D call. V shed 7 bases and J shed 1 base, with 20 bases lying between them. Germline loops: CDR1 LNHDA, CDR2 SQIVND (reference sequence). The CDR3 runs 17 residues. This CDR3 reads CASTSTHSSLSGNTIYF. CDR3 bases: TGTGCCAGTACCTCGACCCACAGTAGCTTATCTGGAAACACCATATATTTT.

There are a few counts of this clonotype. V gene TRBV18 combines with J gene TRBJ1-5; TRBD1 might be the D (6 bases). The CDR3 length is 15 residues. With 0 bases removed from V and 4 bases from J, the gap between germline ends came to 10 bases. CDR1 is KGHSH, CDR2 LQKENI, per germline. The CDR3 region is CASSPPPGANQPQHF. Written as DNA, the CDR3 is TGTGCCAGCTCACCACCTCCGGGGGCAAATCAGCCCCAGCATTTT. Based on the CDR3 plus reference TRBV18 and TRBJ1-5, the full variable domain is NAGVMQNPRHLVRRRGQEARLRCSPMKGHSHVYWYRQLPEEGLKFMVYLQKENIIDESGMPKERFSAEFPKEGPSILRIQQVVRGDSAAYFCASSPPPGANQPQHFGDGTRLSIL.

This clonotype has just a few counts. CDR3 in amino acids: CASSFNSLDTEAFF. CDR3 coding DNA: TGTGCCAGCAGCTTTAACTCCTTGGACACTGAAGCTTTCTTT. The gene calls are TRBV7-2 and TRBJ1-1; D call uncertain. Germline V lookup: CDR1 SGHTA, CDR2 FQGNSA. The V and J ends lost 3 bases and 3 bases respectively, with 11 bases between them. This CDR3 has 14 amino acids.

This clonotype was seen a handful of times. This chain joins TRBV19 and TRBJ2-2; perhaps TRBD2 as D (6 bases). The V and J ends lost 5 bases and 6 bases respectively, with 19 bases between them. The CDR3 consists of 16 residues. CDR1 and CDR2 (germline): LNHDA, SQIVND (reference sequence). The CDR3 DNA is TGTGCCAGTAGTGCACTAGCATCGGGTACGGCCGGGGAGCTGTTTTTT. It translates to CASSALASGTAGELFF.

This clonotype was found many times. The chain joins TRBV7-2 to TRBJ1-6; D call uncertain. Germline-derived CDR1 and CDR2 are SGHTA and FQGNSA. There are 12 residues in the CDR3. Between the trimmed V and J ends, which lost 1 base and 14 bases, there was a span of 9 bases. The CDR3 protein is CASSLEDLTLHF. CDR3 bases: TGTGCCAGCAGCTTAGAGGACCTAACCCTCCACTTT.

This clonotype was seen at least ten times. The CDR3 region is CASSPAETRRSSYEQYF. CDR3 nucleotides: TGTGCCAGCAGTCCTGCTGAGACTAGAAGGAGCTCCTACGAGCAGTACTTC. The chain employs TRBV12-3 or TRBV12-4 and TRBJ2-7, with D possibly being TRBD2 (6 bases). The V end lost 5 bases, the J end lost 0 bases, and 20 bases lay between the germline ends. This CDR3 region has 17 residues.

The V and J genes are TRBV12-3 or TRBV12-4 and TRBJ2-2; weak D call: TRBD1 (5 bases). The V gene lost 5 bases and the J gene lost 1 base, with 11 bases spanning the gap. There are 15 residues in the CDR3. The CDR3 DNA sequence: TGTGCCAGCAGTCCATTAACAGGGAACACCGGGGAGCTGTTTTTT. It codes for CASSPLTGNTGELFF.

The chain joins TRBV6-6 to TRBJ2-1; tentatively, D is TRBD2 (5 bases). Germline CDR1 and CDR2: MNHNY and SVGAGI (reference sequence). Trimming removed 4 bases at V and 7 bases at J, with 11 bases between. CDR3 length: 13 residues. DNA of the CDR3: TGTGCCAGCAGTTCCCTCTCGGGGAATGAGCAGTTCTTC. Translated: CASSSLSGNEQFF.

The chain is built from TRBV29-1 and TRBJ2-1; D gene unclear. Between the trimmed V and J ends, which lost 2 bases and 0 bases, there was a span of 8 bases. There are 14 residues in the CDR3. From germline, CDR1 is SQVTM and CDR2 ANQGSEA. CDR3 DNA: TGCAGCGTTGAACCCAGACGCTCCTACAATGAGCAGTTCTTC. This encodes CSVEPRRSYNEQFF.

The chain links TRBV18 to TRBJ1-1, with TRBD1 as a possible D gene (5 bases). Germline values: CDR1 KGHSH, CDR2 LQKENI. CDR3 length: 13 residues. The V end was cut by 10 bases, the J end by 1 base, with 13 bases between. The CDR3 here is CATHWTPNTEAFF. Here the CDR3 DNA reads TGTGCCACCCATTGGACACCGAACACTGAAGCTTTCTTT.

This clonotype was counted a few times. The chain is built from TRBV24-1 and TRBJ1-5, with no clear D. V was pared by 4 bases and J by 5 bases, with 20 bases between. Germline values: CDR1 KGHDR, CDR2 SFDVKD. This CDR3 is built from 17 residues. The CDR3 sequence: CATSDHSGLKMDQPQHF. The CDR3 DNA follows: TGTGCCACCAGTGACCATTCGGGCCTCAAGATGGATCAGCCCCAGCATTTT.

The chain has TRBV30 and TRBJ1-3; D unclear. Trimming pared 0 bases from V and 1 base from J, leaving 10 bases between. CDR1 and CDR2 from the germline V gene are GTSNPN and SVGIG (reference sequence). The CDR3 is 15 residues long. CDR3 loop: CAWSVVRVSGNTIYF. In nucleotides, the CDR3 is TGTGCCTGGAGTGTCGTGAGGGTGTCTGGAAACACCATATATTTT.

This chain uses TRBV5-6 with TRBJ1-1, with no clear D. V was clipped by 4 bases and J by 5 bases, with 9 bases between them. CDR1 is SGHDT, CDR2 YYEEEE, per germline. This CDR3 comprises 12 residues. The CDR3 nucleotides are TGTGCCAGCAGCCCGCTGGGGACTGAAGCTTTCTTT. Translating gives CASSPLGTEAFF.

The V gene is TRBV10-1, the J gene TRBJ2-3; D might be TRBD2 (5 bases). CDR1 is WNHNN and CDR2 is SYGVQD in the germline V gene (reference sequence). The germline V and J ends were trimmed by 3 bases and 0 bases, with 19 bases remaining between them. This CDR3 has 18 amino acids. As DNA, the CDR3 is TGCGCCAGCAGTGAAGGAGTTCCGGGGAGCTCTAGCACAGATACGCAGTATTTT. Translating it yields CASSEGVPGSSSTDTQYF.

Only a few counts were recorded for this clonotype. V gene TRBV12-3 or TRBV12-4 combines with J gene TRBJ1-6; 8 bases line up with TRBD1. The V and J ends lost 6 bases and 0 bases, in that order; junction bases with no gene match: 10. This CDR3 spans 18 amino acids. CDR3 coding DNA: TGTGCCAGCAGCCGGACAGGGAGCGGGAGCTCCTATAATTCACCCCTCCACTTT. Its protein is CASSRTGSGSSYNSPLHF.

This chain connects TRBV20-1 to TRBJ1-6; D unclear. CDR3 length: 17 amino acids. Trimming removed 0 bases at V and 0 bases at J, with 12 bases between. Germline CDR1 reads DFQATT; CDR2 reads SNEGSKA (reference sequence). The CDR3 DNA reads as TGCAGTGCTAGAGAAGTAGTGGGGAGCTCCTATAATTCACCCCTCCACTTT. It specifies CSAREVVGSSYNSPLHF.

This clonotype was detected a few times. The chain carries TRBV19 and TRBJ2-7; 10 nucleotides match TRBD1. The CDR3 has 16 residues. Germline V gives CDR1 LNHDA, CDR2 SQIVND (reference sequence). After removal of 5 bases from V and 3 bases from J, the junction contained 10 bases not matched to a gene. The CDR3: CASSVPGTGEGYEQYF. Written as DNA, the CDR3 is TGTGCCAGTAGTGTGCCCGGGACAGGGGAGGGCTACGAGCAGTACTTC.

This clonotype has only a few counts. The chain links TRBV11-2 to TRBJ2-7, with D possibly matching TRBD1 (5 bases). This CDR3 has 15 residues. From germline, CDR1 is SGHAT and CDR2 FQNNGV. With 2 bases removed from V and 3 bases from J, the gap between germline ends came to 14 bases. The CDR3: CASSLPGSIGYEQYF. The CDR3 region has the DNA TGTGCCAGCAGCTTACCAGGGTCGATCGGCTACGAGCAGTACTTC.

Comments on this clonotype: One end of the junction varies from germline; a read error may be responsible. The V gene is TRBV12-5, the J gene TRBJ1-5, with D unresolved. This CDR3 comprises 14 residues. The V gene's germline CDR1 is LGHNT and CDR2 FRNRAP. CDR3 bases: TGTGCTAGTGTTTTGGGAAATAGCGATCAGCCCCAGCATTTT. Its translation: CASVLGNSDQPQHF.

The chain carries TRBV4-2 and TRBJ1-1, with TRBD1 matching over 7 bases. From germline, CDR1 is LGHNA and CDR2 YNFKEQ. This CDR3 has 15 amino acids. V shed 3 bases, J shed 8 bases, and the junction held 12 bases outside the gene matches. Here the CDR3 DNA reads TGTGCCAGCAGCCAGCCCGACAGGGACTTTGGCGAAGCTTTCTTT. As protein: CASSQPDRDFGEAFF.

This clonotype was observed a few times. The V call is TRBV6-5, the J call TRBJ1-6; no clear D gene. Trimming removed 8 bases from V and 8 bases from J, with 7 bases in between. The CDR3 runs to 11 residues. The germline V gene has CDR1 MNHEY and CDR2 SVGAGI. The CDR3 spells CASRGDSPLHF. DNA for the CDR3: TGTGCCAGCCGCGGGGATTCACCCCTCCACTTT.

This clonotype was seen a few times. The genes are TRBV7-2 and TRBJ2-7, with D possibly matching TRBD1 (6 bases). The CDR3 length is 14 residues. The germline gives CDR1 SGHTA, CDR2 FQGNSA. V was shortened by 1 base and J by 7 bases, with 14 bases between the two germline ends. Here the CDR3 reads CASSLGGHFGEQYF. The CDR3 coding sequence is TGTGCCAGCAGCTTAGGGGGACACTTCGGTGAGCAGTACTTC.

This clonotype has only a few counts. For the CDR3, the DNA is TGTGCCAGCAGCTCCCTTCGGGGCGACGAGCAGTACTTC. Translating gives CASSSLRGDEQYF. The chain couples TRBV27 to TRBJ2-7; D might be TRBD1 or TRBD2, each matching 5 bases. The CDR3 is 13 residues long. Germline assignment: CDR1 MNHEY and CDR2 SMNVEV (reference sequence). The V end lost 6 bases, the J end lost 5 bases, and 14 bases lay between the germline ends.

This clonotype was detected a few times. The rearrangement joins TRBV10-1 to TRBJ2-2; D unclear. The CDR3 length is 14 residues. Germline V gives CDR1 WNHNN, CDR2 SYGVQD (reference sequence). Deletions cut 5 bases from V and 1 base from J, with 8 bases between. In DNA form, the CDR3 reads TGCGCCAGCAGTTTTTCCGGGAACACCGGGGAGCTGTTTTTT. Its protein is CASSFSGNTGELFF.